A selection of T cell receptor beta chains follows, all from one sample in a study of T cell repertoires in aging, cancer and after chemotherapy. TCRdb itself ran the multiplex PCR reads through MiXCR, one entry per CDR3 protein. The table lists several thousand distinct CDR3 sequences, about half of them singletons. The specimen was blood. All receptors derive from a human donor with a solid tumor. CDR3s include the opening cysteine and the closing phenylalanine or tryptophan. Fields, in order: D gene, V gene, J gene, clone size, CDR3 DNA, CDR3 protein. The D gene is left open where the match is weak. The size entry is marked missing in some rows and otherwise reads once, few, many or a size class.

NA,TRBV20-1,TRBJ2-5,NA,TGCAGTGCTAGAGGCGTCGCTGGAGGGGATGGCGAGACCCAGTACTTC,CSARGVAGGDGETQYF
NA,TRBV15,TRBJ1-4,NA,TGTGCCACCAGCAGAGAGCCGGGAGGGGTTGAAAAACTGTTTTTT,CATSREPGGVEKLFF
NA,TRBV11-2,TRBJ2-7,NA,TGTGCCAGCAGCTTTGGGGGTGCCTACGAGCAGTACTTC,CASSFGGAYEQYF
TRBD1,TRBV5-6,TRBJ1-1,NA,TGTGCCAGCAGCACCGGGACAGGGACTGAAGCTTTCTTT,CASSTGTGTEAFF
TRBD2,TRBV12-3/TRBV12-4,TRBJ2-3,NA,TGTGCCAGCAGTATCGGCGGGAGCTTCGCAGATACGCAGTATTTT,CASSIGGSFADTQYF
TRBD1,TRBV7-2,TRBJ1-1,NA,TGTGCCAGCAGCTCGACAGGGGGCGCGTTCACTGAAGCTTTCTTT,CASSSTGGAFTEAFF
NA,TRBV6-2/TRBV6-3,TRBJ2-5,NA,TGTGCCAGCAGTTACTCGAGGGCGAAATTAGAGACCCAGTACTTC,CASSYSRAKLETQYF
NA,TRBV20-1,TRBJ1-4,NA,TGCAGTGCCCGGGACACAACTAATGAAAAACTGTTTTTT,CSARDTTNEKLFF
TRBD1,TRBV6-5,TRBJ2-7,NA,TGTGCCAGCAGCACGGCGACAGGGCTCTACGAGCAGTACTTC,CASSTATGLYEQYF
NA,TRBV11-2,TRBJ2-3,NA,TGTGCCAGCAGCTTAGGGTCAGATACGCAGTATTTT,CASSLGSDTQYF
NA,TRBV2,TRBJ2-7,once,TGTGCCAGCAGCCCGGGAGATTGGGGAGCCTACGAGCAGTACTTC,CASSPGDWGAYEQYF
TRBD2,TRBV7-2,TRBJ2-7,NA,TGTGCCAGCAGCCGGAATAGCGGGAGGGAGGAGCAGTACTTC,CASSRNSGREEQYF
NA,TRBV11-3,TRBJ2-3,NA,TGTGCCAGCAGCTTAGCCCCAGGGACTTCAGATACGCAGTATTTT,CASSLAPGTSDTQYF
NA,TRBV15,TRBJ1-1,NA,TGTGCCACCAGCAGAGATCGGGGGGGTGGAACTGAAGCTTTCTTT,CATSRDRGGGTEAFF
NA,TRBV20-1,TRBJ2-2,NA,TGCAGTGCTAGAGAGGTGGGCGGTCCTAGCGGGGAGCTGTTTTTT,CSAREVGGPSGELFF
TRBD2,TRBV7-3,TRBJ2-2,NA,TGTGCCAGCAGCCCTCTGGGCGGGAGCCCCACCGGGGAGCTGTTTTTT,CASSPLGGSPTGELFF
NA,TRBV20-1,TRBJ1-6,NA,TGCAGTGCGCTAGCCGACCCGAGCTCCTATAATTCACCCCTCCACTTT,CSALADPSSYNSPLHF
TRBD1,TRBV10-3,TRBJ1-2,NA,TGTGCCATCAGTGCATCGAATCGGAACAGGGGATTATATGGCTACACCTTC,CAISASNRNRGLYGYTF
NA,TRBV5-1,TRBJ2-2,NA,TGCGCCAGCAGCTTGGGAGTGAACACCGGGGAGCTGTTTTTT,CASSLGVNTGELFF
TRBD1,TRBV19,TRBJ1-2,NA,TGTGCCAGTACCTCCCCCGGCAGGGGGTATGGCTACACCTTC,CASTSPGRGYGYTF
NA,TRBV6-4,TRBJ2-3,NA,TGTGCCAGCAGTGAAGAAGGGGGCGGGGGGAAGGATACGCAGTATTTT,CASSEEGGGGKDTQYF
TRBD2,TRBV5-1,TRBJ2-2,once,TGCGCCAGCAGCCGGGGACTAGCGGGCACCGGGGAGCTGTTTTTT,CASSRGLAGTGELFF
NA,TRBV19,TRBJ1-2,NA,TGTGCCAGTAGCTCCTGGGGGGCGGACTATGGCTACACCTTC,CASSSWGADYGYTF
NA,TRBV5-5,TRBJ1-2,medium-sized,TGTGCCAGCAGCTTGGGACAGCCTCCAACCTTC,CASSLGQPPTF
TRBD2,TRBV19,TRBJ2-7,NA,TGTGCCACCAGTGGGACTACCTACGAGCAGTACTTC,CATSGTTYEQYF
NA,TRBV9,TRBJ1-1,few,TGTGCCAGCAGCGTAGGGCCAGGGCGTGAAGCTTTCTTT,CASSVGPGREAFF
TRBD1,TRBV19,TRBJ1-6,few,TGTGCCAGTAGTAGTCGGACAGGGGGCAAATCACCCCTCCACTTT,CASSSRTGGKSPLHF
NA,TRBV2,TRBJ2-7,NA,TGTGCCAGCAGTGTGATCCCCTACGAGCAGTACTTC,CASSVIPYEQYF
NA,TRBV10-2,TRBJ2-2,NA,TGCGCCAGCTCCTGGACTAAGGGCCCCACCGGGGAGCTGTTTTTT,CASSWTKGPTGELFF
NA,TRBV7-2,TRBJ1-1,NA,TGTGCCAGCAGCTTATTACACCTAAACACTGAAGCTTTCTTT,CASSLLHLNTEAFF
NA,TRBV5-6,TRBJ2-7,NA,TGTGCCAGCAGGTTGGTGGGCAGCTACGAGCAGTACTTC,CASRLVGSYEQYF
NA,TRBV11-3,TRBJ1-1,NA,TGTGCCAGCAGCCACAAGACTAACACTGAAGCTTTCTTT,CASSHKTNTEAFF
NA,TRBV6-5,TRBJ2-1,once,TGTGCCAGCAGTTATGGGGGAGGGGGCTACAATGAGCAGTTCTTC,CASSYGGGGYNEQFF
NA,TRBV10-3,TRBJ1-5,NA,TGTGCCATCCGGGACTCCAATCAGCCCCAGCATTTT,CAIRDSNQPQHF
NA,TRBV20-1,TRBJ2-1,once,TGCAGTGCTAGAGATATTCGCGGGTCGGGTAATGAGCAGTTCTTC,CSARDIRGSGNEQFF
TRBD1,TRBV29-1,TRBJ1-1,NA,TGCAGCGTTTCGGGACAGCAGTACACTGAAGCTTTCTTT,CSVSGQQYTEAFF
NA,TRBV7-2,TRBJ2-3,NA,TGTGCCAGCAGCTTAGGAAGAGATACGCAGTATTTT,CASSLGRDTQYF
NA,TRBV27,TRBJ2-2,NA,TGTGCCAGCAGTTACACCGGGGAGCTGTTTTTT,CASSYTGELFF
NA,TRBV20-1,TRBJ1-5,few,TGCAGTGCTAGTCTAACGGGGATCAATCAGCCCCAGCATTTT,CSASLTGINQPQHF
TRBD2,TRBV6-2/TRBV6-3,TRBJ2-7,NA,TGTGCCAGCAGTATAGCGGGAGGGAGCGAGCAGTACTTC,CASSIAGGSEQYF
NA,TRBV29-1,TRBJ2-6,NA,TGCAGCGTTGTCTCAGACTCTGGGGCCAACGTCCTGACTTTC,CSVVSDSGANVLTF
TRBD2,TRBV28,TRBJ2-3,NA,TGTGCCAGCAGTCTCCAGACTAGCGCCCGCACAGATACGCAGTATTTT,CASSLQTSARTDTQYF
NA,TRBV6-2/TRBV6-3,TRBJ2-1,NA,TGTGCCAGCAGTTTTAATTTACGCGAAGCTGGGAGCTCCTACAATGAGCAGTTCTTC,CASSFNLREAGSSYNEQFF
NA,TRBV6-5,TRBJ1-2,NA,TGTGCCATCAGTCTATTCCCCGGGTCGGGTGGCTACACCTTC,CAISLFPGSGGYTF
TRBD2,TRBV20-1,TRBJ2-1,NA,TGCAGTGCTAGGGCGACTAGCGGATCCTACAATGAGCAGTTCTTC,CSARATSGSYNEQFF
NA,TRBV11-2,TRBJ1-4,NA,TGTGCCAGCAGCCCTCGGGAGGCCCCGGCAAAACTGTTTTTT,CASSPREAPAKLFF
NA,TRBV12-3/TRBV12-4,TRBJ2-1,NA,TGTGCCAGCAGTTTAGCAGGCAGCTCCTACAATGAGCAGTTCTTC,CASSLAGSSYNEQFF
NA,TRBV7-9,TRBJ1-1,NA,TGTGCCAGCCTAAATCAGAACACTGAAGCTTTCTTT,CASLNQNTEAFF
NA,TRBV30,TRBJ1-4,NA,TGTGCCTGGAGCAGGAATGAAAAACTGTTTTTT,CAWSRNEKLFF
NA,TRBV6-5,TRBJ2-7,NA,TGTGCCAGCAGACACGACCAGGGGACAACATTGATCGGCTACGAGCAGTACTTC,CASRHDQGTTLIGYEQYF
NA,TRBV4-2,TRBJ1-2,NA,TGTGCCAGCAGCCAAGATTTTATGGGTGACTATGGCTACACCTTC,CASSQDFMGDYGYTF
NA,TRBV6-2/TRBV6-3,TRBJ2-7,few,TGTGCCAGCAGTTACACTGACAGCTACGAGCAGTACTTC,CASSYTDSYEQYF
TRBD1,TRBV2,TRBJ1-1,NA,TGTGCCTGCACAGGGGGCACTGAAGCTTTCTTT,CACTGGTEAFF
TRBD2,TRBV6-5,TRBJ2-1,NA,TGTGCCAGCAGCCCTATGAAGGGGACTAGCGGGAGTAGGGGGGCTAATGAGCAGTTCTTC,CASSPMKGTSGSRGANEQFF